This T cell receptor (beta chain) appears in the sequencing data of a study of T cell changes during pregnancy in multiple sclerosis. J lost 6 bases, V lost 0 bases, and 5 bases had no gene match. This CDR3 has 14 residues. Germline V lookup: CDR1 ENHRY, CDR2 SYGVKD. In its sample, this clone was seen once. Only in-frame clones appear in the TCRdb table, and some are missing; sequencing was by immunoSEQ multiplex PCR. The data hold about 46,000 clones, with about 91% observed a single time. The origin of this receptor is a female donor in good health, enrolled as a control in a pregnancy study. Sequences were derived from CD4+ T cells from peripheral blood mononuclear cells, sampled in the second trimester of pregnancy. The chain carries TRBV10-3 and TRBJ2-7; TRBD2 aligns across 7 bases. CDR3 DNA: TGTGCCATCAGTGAGTCGGTTGGCGGGGGCGAGCAGTACTTC. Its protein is CAISESVGGGEQYF.